These T cell receptor beta chains were read from a single sample in a study of blood T cells in healthy people across ages. Via MiXCR, TCRdb re-called the 5' RACE reads, giving one row per CDR3 protein. The profile shows fewer than 1 million distinct CDR3 sequences, approximately 44% of them singletons. The sequencing input was blood. These receptors were taken from a man aged 60-69 years in good health. Both conserved end residues are part of each CDR3. Fields, in order: clone size, J gene, D gene, V gene, CDR3 DNA, CDR3 protein. D genes are given only for firm matches. Rows may omit the clone size; those that give it use once, few, many or a size class.

>few|TRBJ1-4|NA|TRBV20-1
TGCAGTGCTAGATCCGGGCCTCGCCTAGGGGAAAAACTGTTTTTT
CSARSGPRLGEKLFF
>NA|TRBJ2-3|TRBD2|TRBV3-1
TGTGCCAGCGGCGGGGGGCCCCCAGATACGCAGTATTTT
CASGGGPPDTQYF
>NA|TRBJ2-3|NA|TRBV10-3
TGTGCCACCTCTAGCCGTGGCACAGATACGCAGTATTTT
CATSSRGTDTQYF
>NA|TRBJ1-2|TRBD1|TRBV6-2/TRBV6-3
TGTGCCAGCAGTTACGGACAGGGTTTCCATGGCTACACCTTC
CASSYGQGFHGYTF
>NA|TRBJ2-7|TRBD1|TRBV7-2
TGTGCCAGCAACTTAGGGGGCATTGGAGGAAACGAGCAGTACTTC
CASNLGGIGGNEQYF
>NA|TRBJ2-1|NA|TRBV7-9
TGTGCCAGCAGCATACCGTCTGGGAATGAGCAGTTCTTC
CASSIPSGNEQFF
>NA|TRBJ1-5|NA|TRBV11-2
TGTGCCAGCAGCTTAGATCTTGGACAGCCCCAGCATTTT
CASSLDLGQPQHF
>NA|TRBJ2-7|TRBD1|TRBV9
TGTGCCAGCAGCGTAGGATCAGGGACAGGGGCTTACGAGCAGTACTTC
CASSVGSGTGAYEQYF
>NA|TRBJ2-6|NA|TRBV5-1
TGCGCCAGCAGCTTGGCCGTAGTGACAGGGGCCAACGTCCTGACTTTC
CASSLAVVTGANVLTF
>few|TRBJ2-1|TRBD1|TRBV4-1
TGCGCCAGCAGCCAAGATACAGGACAGGGGATCAATGAGCAGTTCTTC
CASSQDTGQGINEQFF
>NA|TRBJ1-3|TRBD1|TRBV29-1
TGCAGCGTTGAAGGGGGACAGACTGGAAACACCATATATTTT
CSVEGGQTGNTIYF
>NA|TRBJ1-6|NA|TRBV2
TGTGCCAGCAGAACTGGGGGGTTGGCCCTCCACTTT
CASRTGGLALHF
>NA|TRBJ2-7|NA|TRBV28
TGTGCCAGCAGTGTGGGGCAGCCCTACGAGCAGTACTTC
CASSVGQPYEQYF
>NA|TRBJ1-2|NA|TRBV2
TGTGCCAGCAGGGGGGCAGGGTCAGGGGATGGCTACACCTTC
CASRGAGSGDGYTF
>few|TRBJ1-1|TRBD1|TRBV29-1
TGCAGCGTTGAGGACAGGGGGCCTGGGACTGAAGCTTTCTTT
CSVEDRGPGTEAFF
>NA|TRBJ2-1|NA|TRBV6-6
TGTGCCAGCAGTGACGGTCGGGGACGCTACGAGCAGTTCTTC
CASSDGRGRYEQFF
>few|TRBJ2-7|NA|TRBV6-2/TRBV6-3
TGTGCCAGCAGTTACAGCGTGCAGAAATCGGAGCAGTACTTC
CASSYSVQKSEQYF
>NA|TRBJ1-1|NA|TRBV7-2
TGTGCCAGCAGCTTAGAGGGGGTTGCCACTGAAGCTTTCTTT
CASSLEGVATEAFF
>NA|TRBJ2-3|NA|TRBV20-1
TGCAGTGCTCAGCAGGGCGAAGGTACGCAGTATTTT
CSAQQGEGTQYF
>NA|TRBJ2-1|NA|TRBV7-2
TGTGCCAGCAGCCCCGCGCAGAGCTCCTACAATGAGCAGTTCTTC
CASSPAQSSYNEQFF
>NA|TRBJ1-2|TRBD1|TRBV6-1
TGTGCCAGTAGGGAGCGGGCAGGGGGTTGTGGCTACACCTTC
CASRERAGGCGYTF
>NA|TRBJ2-1|TRBD2|TRBV7-2
TGTGCCAGCAGCTTAGTCGCAGGGGCGGGAGGCAATGAGCAGTTCTTC
CASSLVAGAGGNEQFF
>few|TRBJ2-7|NA|TRBV7-9
TGTGCCAGCAGCCCCCCGGGGGCCGAGCAGTACTTC
CASSPPGAEQYF
>NA|TRBJ2-7|TRBD1|TRBV5-5
TGTGCCAGCAGCCCTGACCGGGACAGCTCCTACGAGCAGTACTTC
CASSPDRDSSYEQYF
>NA|TRBJ1-1|NA|TRBV14
TGTGCCAGCAGCCAAGATCGGACAGCAATGAACACTGAAGCTTTCTTT
CASSQDRTAMNTEAFF
>NA|TRBJ1-6|NA|TRBV7-9
TGTGCCAGCACCATGGGGACAAGCGCTAATTCACCCCTCCACTTT
CASTMGTSANSPLHF
>many|TRBJ2-7|NA|TRBV5-6
TGCGCCAGCAGCTCAGGACGGAGCTACGAGCAGTACTTC
CASSSGRSYEQYF
>NA|TRBJ2-1|NA|TRBV6-5
TGTGCCAGCAGTTACATTTCTAGCCAGAAGCAGTTCTTC
CASSYISSQKQFF
>few|TRBJ1-1|NA|TRBV20-1
TGCAGTGCTAGAGATGAAACGGGGGAAGCTTTCTTT
CSARDETGEAFF
>once|TRBJ1-1|NA|TRBV18
TGTGCCAGCTCACCAAGCAGACCGAACCTGAACACTGAAGCTTTCTTT
CASSPSRPNLNTEAFF
>NA|TRBJ1-4|NA|TRBV10-3
TGTGCCAGCAGACCGAAGGGCGATGAAAAACTGTTTTTT
CASRPKGDEKLFF
>NA|TRBJ2-3|NA|TRBV5-1
TGCGCCAGCAGATACGACACAGATACGCAGTATTTT
CASRYDTDTQYF